These 26 T cell receptor beta chains came from one sample sequenced in a study of T-cell reconstitution after alpha-beta-depleted transplantation in children. Library preparation (for TCRbeta) was performed with unique molecular identifiers. Via MiXCR, TCRdb re-called the PCR reads, giving one row per CDR3 protein. The sample records about 190,000 distinct CDR3 sequences, 8.5% to 14% being singletons. This sample comprised PBMCs, obtained before TCRalphabeta/CD19-depleted stem cell transplant. Receptor source: a boy aged 2 to 9 with acute myeloid leukemia, due to receive a stem cell transplant.

This clonotype was counted at least ten times. The chain is built from TRBV6-1 and TRBJ2-1; the match to TRBD1 covers 7 bases. This CDR3 has 16 residues. Germline lookup yields CDR1 MNHNS and CDR2 SASEGT. Trimming at V came to 4 bases and at J to 4 bases, leaving 10 bases not matched to a gene. The CDR3, as DNA: TGTGCCAGCAGTGTTCTTTTGGCAGGGGGTTACAATGAGCAGTTCTTC. Its translation is CASSVLLAGGYNEQFF.

This clonotype was recorded many times. The rearrangement joins TRBV7-8 to TRBJ1-1; unclear D gene. The V gene's germline CDR1 is SGHVS and CDR2 FQNEAQ. V shed 2 bases and J shed 1 base, with 14 bases lying between them. This CDR3 comprises 16 residues. CDR3 coding DNA: TGTGCCAGCAGCTTAAGAAGGCAGGCAAGGAACACTGAAGCTTTCTTT. This codes for CASSLRRQARNTEAFF.

This clonotype was seen ten or more times. The rearrangement joins TRBV15 to TRBJ2-7, with D hard to call. Deletions cut 1 base from V and 1 base from J, with 8 bases between. The CDR3 runs 14 residues. Germline V gene sequence: CDR1 LNHNV, CDR2 YYDKDF (reference sequence). The CDR3, as DNA: TGTGCCACCAGCAGAGTTCAGGAATCCTACGAGCAGTACTTC. This gives the protein CATSRVQESYEQYF.

This chain joins TRBV29-1 and TRBJ2-7; possibly TRBD2 for D (7 bases). The CDR3 length is 13 residues. Per the germline V gene, CDR1 is SQVTM and CDR2 is ANQGSEA. Trimming took off 6 bases at V and 6 bases at J, with 18 bases between the two ends. Here the CDR3 DNA reads TGCAGCGTCCTCCTGGGGGGGCTTAGCGAGCAGTACTTC. Translation: CSVLLGGLSEQYF.

This clonotype was observed at least ten times. This sequence joins TRBV7-8 and TRBJ1-5, with a possible D match to TRBD1 (5 bases). Germline values: CDR1 SGHVS, CDR2 FQNEAQ. V was trimmed by 4 bases and J by 11 bases, leaving 18 bases between them. The CDR3 spans 14 residues. The CDR3 sequence: CASSSGTPKESQHF. The CDR3 nucleotides are TGTGCCAGCAGCTCCGGGACCCCGAAGGAGTCCCAGCATTTT.

The sample holds many counts of this clonotype. The chain couples TRBV14 to TRBJ1-1, with a weak D call TRBD1 (5 bases). Germline V gene sequence: CDR1 SGHDN, CDR2 FVKESK. The CDR3 contains 16 residues. V shed 4 bases and J shed 3 bases, with 18 bases lying between them. In nucleotides, the CDR3 is TGTGCCAGCAGCCCCACCGCAGGGTTAGGGGACACTGAAGCTTTCTTT. Translating gives CASSPTAGLGDTEAFF.

This chain uses TRBV5-1 with TRBJ2-3; D call uncertain. V dropped 5 bases and J dropped 0 bases, with 13 bases sitting between them. The germline V gene encodes CDR1 SGHRS and CDR2 YFSETQ. The CDR3 is 15 residues long. DNA for the CDR3: TGCGCCAGCAGAGTTGGGCGGTTTAGCACAGATACGCAGTATTTT. Its protein is CASRVGRFSTDTQYF.

Regarding this clonotype: A much larger clone is a single base away; this may be a read error. The chain uses TRBV20-1 and TRBJ1-1, with D perhaps matching TRBD1 (5 bases). This CDR3 contains 13 residues. Germline V CDR1 and CDR2: DFQATT, SNEGSKA (reference sequence). CDR3: CSAPPQGYTEALF. The CDR3 DNA is TGCAGTGCGCCCCCCCAGGGATACACTGAAGCTCTCTTT.

This clonotype was counted at least ten times. The J gene is TRBJ2-3, the V gene TRBV9, with 9 bases aligning to TRBD2. V was clipped by 4 bases and J by 6 bases; unmatched bases: 3. Germline lookup yields CDR1 SGDLS and CDR2 YYNGEE. This CDR3 is 13 amino acids long. CDR3 in DNA: TGTGCCAGCAGCATTAGCGGGGGTGATACGCAGTATTTT. Translation: CASSISGGDTQYF.

The chain carries TRBV4-1 and TRBJ1-1; unclear D gene. V was clipped by 1 base and J by 4 bases, with 10 bases between them. The length of the CDR3 is 14 residues. Germline CDR1 is MGHRA and CDR2 is YSYEKL. The CDR3 DNA follows: TGCGCCAGCAGCCAAGTGGGAAGGGCCACTGAAGCTTTCTTT. Translated, it gives CASSQVGRATEAFF.

With respect to this clonotype: A read error is possible here, since a much larger clone lies one base away. Because the CDR3 is missing its conserved closing phenylalanine or tryptophan, this is likely a read error. The chain has TRBV7-2 and TRBJ2-3; the D is unclear. V lost 3 bases and J lost 3, with 7 bases in between. Germline CDR1 SGHTA, CDR2 FQGNSA. The CDR3 has 13 residues. In DNA form, the CDR3 reads TGTGCCAGCAGCTTTGGAATGACAGATACGCAGTATTGT. Its translation: CASSFGMTDTQYC.

This clonotype was recorded at least ten times. The chain combines TRBV7-6 with TRBJ2-3; TRBD2 agrees at 7 bases. The ends lost 0 bases at V and 4 bases at J; junction bases unmatched: 13. The CDR3 consists of 18 residues. Germline CDR1 and CDR2: SGHVS and FNYEAQ. The CDR3 reads CASSLAAFQRDRPDTQYF. In nucleotides, the CDR3 is TGTGCCAGCAGCTTAGCGGCCTTTCAGCGGGACCGTCCAGATACGCAGTATTTT.

This clonotype is a singleton in its sample. A much larger clonotype is one base distant, so this may be a read error. The chain couples TRBV18 to TRBJ1-1; 9 nucleotides match TRBD1. The CDR3 has 14 amino acids. CDR1 is KGHSH and CDR2 is LQKENI in the germline V gene. V dropped 6 bases and J dropped 5; count of bases not matched to a gene: 7. The CDR3 region is CASSTGTGSTEAFF. CDR3 in DNA: TGTGCCAGCTCCACCGGGACAGGGAGTACTGAAGCTTTCTTT.

The chain carries TRBV7-9 and TRBJ2-7; weak D call: TRBD2 (5 bases). The CDR3 runs 14 residues. The germline CDR1 and CDR2 sequences are SEHNR and FQNEAQ (reference sequence). V lost 5 bases and J lost 4, with 15 bases in between. The CDR3 sequence is CASSPRTDLYEQYF. CDR3 sequence (DNA): TGTGCCAGCAGCCCCCGGACTGATCTATACGAGCAGTACTTC. The whole variable domain, remainder taken from reference TRBV7-9 and TRBJ2-7, is DTGVSQNPRHKITKRGQNVTFRCDPISEHNRLYWYRQTLGQGPEFLTYFQNEAQLEKSRLLSDRFSAERPKGSFSTLEIQRTEQGDSAMYLCASSPRTDLYEQYFGPGTRLTVT.

This clonotype was seen at least ten times. The chain carries TRBV29-1 and TRBJ2-7; possible D gene TRBD2, 5 bases. Looked up from germline, CDR1 is SQVTM and CDR2 is ANQGSEA. Trimming shortened V by 5 bases and J by 2 bases, and 13 bases separated the two germline ends. The CDR3 sequence is 13 residues long. This chain's CDR3 is CSVRLAATYEQYF. For the CDR3, the DNA is TGCAGCGTTCGCCTAGCCGCCACCTACGAGCAGTACTTC.

This chain uses TRBV28 with TRBJ2-7; 14 bases align to TRBD2. Per germline, CDR1 MDHEN and CDR2 SYDVKM. With 8 bases clipped from V and 0 bases from J, the junction kept 21 bases outside the gene matches. The CDR3 length is 21 residues. In nucleotides, the CDR3 is TGTGCCAGCGGCTTCGGGCTCGGCGGCCGACTAGCGGGGGGGAGCTCCTACGAGCAGTACGTC. This translates into CASGFGLGGRLAGGSSYEQYV.

As for this clonotype: The junction departs from the called germline gene at one end, perhaps through a read error. The chain employs TRBV20-1 and TRBJ2-1, with 12 bases aligning to TRBD2. Looked up from germline, CDR1 is DFQATT and CDR2 is SNEGSKA (reference sequence). The CDR3 is 17 amino acids. The CDR3: CCAKSPTSGGRYNEQFF. As DNA, the CDR3 is TGCTGTGCTAAAAGCCCGACTAGCGGGGGCCGCTACAATGAGCAGTTCTTC.

In this sample, this clonotype turned up many times. The chain recombines TRBV29-1 with TRBJ2-1; D tentatively reads TRBD1 or TRBD2 (5 bases each). From germline, CDR1 is SQVTM and CDR2 ANQGSEA. This CDR3 is 13 amino acids long. Trimming removed 6 bases at V and 9 bases at J, with 18 bases between. CDR3 nucleotides: TGCAGCGTAGGATGGGACGCTCAGGGTGAGCAGTTCTTC. This encodes CSVGWDAQGEQFF.

This clonotype was counted ten times or more. The chain's CDR3 is CASSLYGGTDTQYF. The CDR3 DNA sequence: TGTGCCAGCAGTTTATACGGGGGCACAGATACGCAGTATTTT. The chain uses TRBV27 and TRBJ2-3; D possibly corresponds to TRBD2 (5 bases). The CDR3 is 14 residues long. The ends were cut back, 1 base at V and 1 base at J, with 6 bases in the middle. The germline CDR1 and CDR2 sequences are MNHEY and SMNVEV (reference sequence).

This clonotype was seen at least ten times. The V gene is TRBV19, the J gene TRBJ2-3; no definite D call. The CDR3 is 13 amino acids. Between the trimmed V and J ends, which lost 1 base and 4 bases, there was a span of 6 bases. Per germline, CDR1 LNHDA and CDR2 SQIVND (reference sequence). Here the CDR3 reads CASSIGNPDTQYF. Here the CDR3 DNA reads TGTGCCAGTAGTATAGGGAACCCAGATACGCAGTATTTT.

In its sample, this clonotype was seen many times. This rearrangement joins TRBV10-3 to TRBJ2-7, with 7 bases fitting TRBD1. The CDR3 runs to 15 residues. The V gene end was trimmed by 2 bases and the J gene end by 2 bases; junction bases not matched to a gene: 6. Germline V gene data show CDR1 as ENHRY and CDR2 as SYGVKD. The CDR3 bases are TGTGCCATCAGTGAGCCGGGACAGCAGCCCTACGAGCAGTACTTC. This sequence encodes CAISEPGQQPYEQYF.

This clonotype was counted ten times or more. The chain has TRBV5-1 and TRBJ2-3; no reliable D call. The V and J ends lost 3 bases and 2 bases respectively, with 16 bases between them. CDR3 length equals 16 residues. The germline V gene has CDR1 SGHRS and CDR2 YFSETQ. In nucleotides, the CDR3 is TGCGCCAGCAGCTCGAACCTTCTGGACCTCACAGATACGCAGTATTTT. Its translation is CASSSNLLDLTDTQYF. Variable domain in full (rest from reference TRBV5-1 and TRBJ2-3): KAGVTQTPRYLIKTRGQQVTLSCSPISGHRSVSWYQQTPGQGLQFLFEYFSETQRNKGNFPGRFSGRQFSNSRSEMNVSTLELGDSALYLCASSSNLLDLTDTQYFGPGTRLTVL.

This clonotype was seen repeatedly, ten times or more. V is TRBV5-8 and J is TRBJ2-5, with D possibly TRBD1 on 5 matching bases. Germline assignment: CDR1 SGHTS and CDR2 YDEGEE. Trimming left V 4 bases short and J 5 bases short, with 18 bases between. This CDR3 region has 15 residues. The CDR3 is CASSPKSLAGETQYF. The CDR3 nucleotides read TGTGCCAGCAGCCCTAAATCACTGGCAGGGGAGACCCAGTACTTC.

This clonotype occurred many times. V usage is TRBV12-3 or TRBV12-4 and J usage is TRBJ1-1; D not certain. V was cut by 2 bases and J by 10 bases, with 14 bases left in between. The CDR3 runs 13 residues. Here the CDR3 DNA reads TGTGCCAGCAGTTTAAGCCTATTGGGAGGAGCTTTCTTT. Protein: CASSLSLLGGAFF.

This clonotype was counted ten times or more. The genes are TRBV27 and TRBJ1-1; TRBD1 is a possible D gene (6 bases). CDR1 MNHEY and CDR2 SMNVEV come from the germline V gene (reference sequence). CDR3 length: 14 residues. V lost 7 bases and J lost 1, with 13 bases in between. DNA of the CDR3: TGTGCCAGCACCCGAATAGGGGGGAACACTGAAGCTTTCTTT. Translation gives CASTRIGGNTEAFF.

This clonotype was detected ten times or more. The V call is TRBV24-1, the J call TRBJ1-5; 12 bases fit TRBD1. The junction had 7 bases not matched to a gene; V was cut back by 0 bases and J by 2 bases. From germline, CDR1 is KGHDR and CDR2 SFDVKD. The CDR3 length is 19 residues. Here the CDR3 DNA reads TGTGCCACCAGTGATTTGCTCGGGACAGGGGGCCCGGGCAATCAGCCCCAGCATTTT. Residues: CATSDLLGTGGPGNQPQHF.